The 2 T cell receptor beta chains below were found in one sample sequenced in a study of monozygotic twins with inflammatory bowel disease. No DNA is given; TCRdb re-called the 5' RACE reads and lists each CDR3 protein once. The repertoire table contains about 160,000 distinct CDR3 sequences. The sequenced sample was blood. These receptors all come from a human donor with ulcerative colitis or Crohn's disease, or a healthy co-twin of an affected twin (not recorded which).

The CDR3 protein is CASRVGAGRNEQFF. V and J are TRBV12-3 or TRBV12-4 and TRBJ2-1; TCRdb proposes TRBD1, but this gene call is untestable without DNA. This CDR3 has 14 residues.

The V call is TRBV5-5, the J call TRBJ1-2; TCRdb's D gene call, TRBD1, goes unchecked for lack of DNA. From germline, CDR1 is SGHKS and CDR2 YYEKEE (reference sequence). The CDR3 is made up of 16 amino acids. CDR3 sequence reads: CASSWGQTGEFYGYTF.